The clone carrying this T cell receptor beta chain was detected ten times or more. Its cognate antigen is unknown. The entry originates in a study of blood T cells in healthy people across ages. For the study at large: T cells yielded about one barcoded beta molecule per two cells through template switching.

A J-beta primer mix and a sample-barcoded 5' primer were used in a second PCR of about 7 to 12 cycles. TCRdb re-derived calls from the 5' RACE reads in MiXCR, one entry per CDR3 protein. The sample shows around 650,000 distinct CDR3 sequences, about 30% of them seen only once. The people who gave samples were healthy Caucasians from Russia, aged about 6 to 100. CDR3 length equals 13 residues. Trimming cost V 4 bases and J 6 bases; bases outside gene matches: 3. Whole-study results and caveats: More naive CD4+ cells and higher diversity marked long-lived donors relative to aged donors. The recorded TCR beta diversity per million T cells decreased in a roughly linear manner with age.

The chain recombines TRBV12-3 or TRBV12-4 with TRBJ1-1, with TRBD1 matching over 9 bases. Sequencing input: blood. This TCR came from a woman of 80 years or more in good health. The CDR3 DNA reads as TGTGCCAGCAGTTCCCGACAGGGGGCTGAAGCTTTCTTT. It specifies CASSSRQGAEAFF.